Listed below are T cell receptor beta chains from one sample, sequenced in a study of blood T cell repertoires in COVID-19. Assay: immunoSEQ multiplex PCR; the TCRdb copy retains only in-frame clones and omits some. The data show some 250,000 clones, about 87% seen once. Material for sequencing was peripheral blood. These receptor sequences come from a woman in her fifties or sixties with COVID-19, enrolled during active disease. Each CDR3 is given with its conserved first and last residue. A D gene is named only where the DNA matches it firmly. The size field is filled for only some rows; it gives once, few, many or a size class.

NA	TRBV29-1	TRBJ2-1	TRBD1	CSVGTGFEEQFF	TGCAGCGTCGGGACAGGGTTTGAGGAGCAGTTCTTC
NA	TRBV3-1/TRBV3-2	TRBJ2-7	TRBD1	CASSQGLGQGAREQYF	TGTGCCAGCAGCCAAGGATTAGGACAGGGGGCTCGCGAGCAGTACTTC
NA	TRBV7-8	TRBJ2-5	NA	CASSRDSRGAETQYF	TGTGCCAGCAGCCGAGACAGCCGGGGGGCCGAGACCCAGTACTTC
NA	TRBV3-1/TRBV3-2	TRBJ1-1	TRBD1	CASSPRDRGEAFF	TGTGCCAGCAGCCCTAGGGACAGGGGGGAGGCTTTCTTT
NA	TRBV7-3	TRBJ1-1	NA	CASRTQGNTEAFF	TGTGCCAGCAGGACACAGGGGAACACTGAAGCTTTCTTT
NA	TRBV28	TRBJ1-4	NA	CASTNLRGYEKLFF	TGTGCCAGCACCAATCTCCGGGGTTATGAAAAACTGTTTTTT
NA	TRBV18	TRBJ2-2	TRBD2	CASSGTSGTELTGELFF	TGTGCCAGCTCGGGGACTAGCGGGACTGAACTGACCGGGGAGCTGTTTTTT
NA	TRBV20-1	TRBJ2-3	NA	CSASLSQGQYF	TGCAGTGCTAGTCTTTCACAGGGGCAGTATTTT
NA	TRBV28	TRBJ1-1	TRBD1	CASSLPPGGAFF	TGTGCCAGCAGTTTACCCCCAGGGGGAGCTTTCTTT
once	TRBV6-6	TRBJ1-3	NA	CASSFPGDSGNTIYF	TGTGCCAGCAGTTTCCCAGGGGACTCTGGAAACACCATATATTTT
NA	TRBV5-1	TRBJ1-2	TRBD1	CASSRSGTGGTSGGYTF	TGCGCCAGCAGTCGATCCGGGACAGGGGGGACTTCGGGCGGCTACACCTTC
NA	TRBV29-1	TRBJ1-2	TRBD1	CSVVEWQGDGYTF	TGCAGCGTTGTTGAGTGGCAGGGGGATGGCTACACCTTC
NA	TRBV10-3	TRBJ2-6	TRBD1	CASSNRGALVGANVLTF	TGTGCCAGCTCAAACAGGGGTGCTCTTGTAGGGGCCAACGTCCTGACTTTC
NA	TRBV6-5	TRBJ1-6	NA	CASQREANSPLHF	TGTGCCAGTCAACGGGAGGCAAATTCACCCCTCCACTTT
NA	TRBV28	TRBJ2-7	NA	CATDALGSSYEQYF	TGTGCCACCGACGCCCTCGGGTCTTCCTACGAGCAGTACTTC
NA	TRBV3-1/TRBV3-2	TRBJ1-6	NA	CASSQVRGDSPLHF	TGTGCCAGCAGCCAAGTCAGGGGTGATTCACCCCTCCACTTT
few	TRBV28	TRBJ1-1	NA	CASSKRTVYEAFF	TGTGCCAGCAGTAAAAGGACAGTTTATGAAGCTTTCTTT
NA	TRBV7-2	TRBJ1-6	TRBD1	CASSLRTGVSNSPLHF	TGTGCCAGCAGCTTACGGACAGGGGTCTCCAATTCACCCCTCCACTTT
NA	TRBV5-1	TRBJ2-7	NA	CASSAGRGEQYF	TGCGCCAGCAGCGCCGGACGGGGCGAGCAGTACTTC
NA	TRBV5-4	TRBJ1-5	NA	CASSAGWQNQPQHF	TGTGCCAGCAGCGCAGGATGGCAGAATCAGCCCCAGCATTTT
NA	TRBV6-2/TRBV6-3	TRBJ2-7	TRBD2	CASSYNPSGRANTIYEQYF	TGTGCCAGCAGTTACAACCCTAGCGGGAGGGCCAATACGATCTACGAGCAGTACTTC
NA	TRBV19	TRBJ1-5	NA	CASRYVGVTDNQPQHF	TGTGCCAGTAGATACGTGGGCGTTACGGACAATCAGCCCCAGCATTTT
NA	TRBV28	TRBJ2-2	NA	CASIGVPTYTGELFF	TGTGCCAGCATTGGAGTACCTACTTACACCGGGGAGCTGTTTTTT
NA	TRBV10-3	TRBJ2-1	TRBD2	CAIRGLGMYNEQFF	TGTGCCATCCGGGGACTAGGGATGTACAATGAGCAGTTCTTC
NA	TRBV29-1	TRBJ2-7	NA	CSAWGVRSYEQYF	TGCAGCGCGTGGGGGGTCCGATCCTACGAGCAGTACTTC
once	TRBV7-9	TRBJ2-7	TRBD1	CASSSTFRGNYEQYF	TGTGCCAGCAGCTCCACCTTCAGGGGGAACTACGAGCAGTACTTC
NA	TRBV9	TRBJ2-6	TRBD1	CASSMRTGGTPGANVLTF	TGTGCCAGCAGCATGAGGACAGGGGGGACCCCTGGGGCCAACGTCCTGACTTTC